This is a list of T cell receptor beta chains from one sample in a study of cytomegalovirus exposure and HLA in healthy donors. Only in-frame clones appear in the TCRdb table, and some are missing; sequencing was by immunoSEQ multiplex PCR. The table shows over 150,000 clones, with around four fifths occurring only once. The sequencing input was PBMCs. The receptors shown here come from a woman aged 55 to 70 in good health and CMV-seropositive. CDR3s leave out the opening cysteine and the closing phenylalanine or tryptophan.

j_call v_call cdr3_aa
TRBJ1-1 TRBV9 ASSPRTGLNTEAF
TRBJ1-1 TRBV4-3 ASSQDSRQGAWDTEAF
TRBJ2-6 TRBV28 ASSLFFRTISGANVLT
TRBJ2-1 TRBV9 ASSPMGRTYNYNEQF
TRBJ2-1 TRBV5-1 ASSPEMRGFEQF
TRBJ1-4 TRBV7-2 ASSLDGVNEKLF
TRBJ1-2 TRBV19 ASSMGSGNYGYT
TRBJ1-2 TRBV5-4 ASSLAGDMYGYT
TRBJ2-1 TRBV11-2 ASREAGAYNEQF
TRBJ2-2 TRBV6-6 ASRGPGMEAGELF
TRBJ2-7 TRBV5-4 ASSIDRGTYEQY
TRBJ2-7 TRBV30 ARSSGSYEQY
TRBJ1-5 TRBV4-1 ASSQVLGGGNQPQH
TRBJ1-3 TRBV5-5 ASSLEPAGNTIY
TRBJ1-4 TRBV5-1 ASSFQGAENEKLF
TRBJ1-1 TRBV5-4 ASSPWGETTEAF
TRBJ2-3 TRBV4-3 ASSQGSGNTDTQY
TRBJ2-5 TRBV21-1 ASSYAGAPETQY
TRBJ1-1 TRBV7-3 ASSFGESTEAF
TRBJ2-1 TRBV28 ASSSAGTGLLGFYNEQF
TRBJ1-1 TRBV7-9 ASSLYAGGEERGAF
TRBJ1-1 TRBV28 ASKVGGLANTEAF
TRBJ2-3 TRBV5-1 ASSFLAGGTDTQY
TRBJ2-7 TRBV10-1 ASSDGGGSMEQY
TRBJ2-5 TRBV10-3 AISVGEGETQY
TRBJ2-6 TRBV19 ASSISASGANVLT
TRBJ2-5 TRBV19 ASSTQGPGETQY
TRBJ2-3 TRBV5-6 ASSARTSGRLDTQY
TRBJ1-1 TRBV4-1 ASSQVFSKNTEAF